This T cell receptor beta chain was profiled in a study of radiation and T cells in renal cell carcinoma. As for the study in general: Nephrectomy followed 15 Gy stereotactic body radiation by 4 weeks.

Whole-study findings and limits: Without pretreatment biopsies, baseline tumor clonotype presence was undetermined. From baseline, blood top tumor clonotypes peaked at 2 weeks post-radiation.

This CDR3 is 20 amino acids long. Trimming removed 2 bases from V and 0 bases from J, with 23 bases in between. The germline V gene has CDR1 LNHNV and CDR2 YYDKDF (reference sequence). Some clones are missing from TCRdb's copy, which holds only in-frame ones; the method was immunoSEQ multiplex PCR. Of about 150,000 clones listed, over 80% were seen once; the top ten hold 10% to 15%. Sample time point: blood 2 weeks post-SBRT. The treatment: 15 Gy SBRT to primary tumor, nephrectomy 4 weeks later. This renal cell carcinoma was of the clear cell type. As to this clone: Its matching antigen is unknown.

The chain is built from TRBV15 and TRBJ1-5; TRBD1 is a possible D gene (5 bases). The clonotype was recovered from a woman between 45 and 60 years old with renal cell carcinoma. The sequences come from blood, collected from a patient whose treatment included radiotherapy and nephrectomy. CDR3 loop: CATSRSQWGKEFDSNQPQHF. The CDR3 DNA reads TGTGCCACCAGCAGATCTCAGTGGGGCAAGGAGTTCGATAGCAATCAGCCCCAGCATTTT. Together with reference TRBV15 and TRBJ1-5, the CDR3 gives the full variable domain: DAMVIQNPRYQVTQFGKPVTLSCSQTLNHNVMYWYQQKSSQAPKLLFHYYDKDFNNEADTPDNFQSRRPNTSFCFLDIRSPGLGDTAMYLCATSRSQWGKEFDSNQPQHFGDGTRLSIL.